This T cell receptor (beta chain) was recorded in a study of neurological immune-mediated disorders. Findings of the study overall: The multiple sclerosis repertoire cluster had no clinical or MRI correlate.

Preparation of the unsorted libraries drew on 2 million PBMCs stored at -80 C. The table lists this clonotype with many counts. What it recognizes is unknown. V was shortened by 3 bases and J by 5 bases, with 14 bases between the two germline ends. The CDR3 is 14 residues long. Germline V gene sequence: CDR1 SGHRS, CDR2 YFSETQ. MiXCR was run by TCRdb on the 5' RACE reads, yielding one entry per CDR3 protein. The table includes some 65,000 distinct CDR3 sequences, 4% to 6% detected once. The material sequenced was PBMCs. V and J are TRBV5-1 and TRBJ2-5; possibly TRBD1 for D (6 bases). This TCR was recovered from a woman aged 25 to 39 with multiple sclerosis. The CDR3 DNA follows: TGCGCCAGCAGCTCGGGACAACCCTGGGAGACCCAGTACTTC. It encodes CASSSGQPWETQYF.